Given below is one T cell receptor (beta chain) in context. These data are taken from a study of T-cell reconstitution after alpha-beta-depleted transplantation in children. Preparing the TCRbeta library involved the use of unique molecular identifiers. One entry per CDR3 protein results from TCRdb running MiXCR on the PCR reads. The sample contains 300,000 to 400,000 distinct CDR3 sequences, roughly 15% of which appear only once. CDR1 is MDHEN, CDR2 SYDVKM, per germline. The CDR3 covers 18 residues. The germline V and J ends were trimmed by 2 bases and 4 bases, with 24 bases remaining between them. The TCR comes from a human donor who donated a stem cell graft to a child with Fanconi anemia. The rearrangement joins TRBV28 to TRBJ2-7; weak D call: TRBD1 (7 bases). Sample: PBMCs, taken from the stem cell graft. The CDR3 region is CASSLASTSGGREYEQYV. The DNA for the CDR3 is TGTGCCAGCAGTTTAGCGTCGACATCAGGGGGGAGAGAATACGAGCAGTACGTC.